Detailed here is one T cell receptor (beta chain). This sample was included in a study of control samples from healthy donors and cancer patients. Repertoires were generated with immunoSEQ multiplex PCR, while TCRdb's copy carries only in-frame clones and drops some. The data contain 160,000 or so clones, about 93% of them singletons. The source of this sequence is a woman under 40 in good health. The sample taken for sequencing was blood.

The CDR3 nucleotides are TGTGCCAGCAGCTTAGGGAGACTAGCGGTCGGTGGAGAGACCCAGTACTTC. This gives the protein CASSLGRLAVGGETQYF. This chain links TRBV7-6 with TRBJ2-5; the match to TRBD2 covers 9 bases. V shed 1 base, J shed 4 bases, and the junction held 10 bases outside the gene matches. Per germline, CDR1 SGHVS and CDR2 FNYEAQ. This CDR3 region has 17 residues.